The sequence of this T cell receptor beta chain was determined in a study of T cells of healthy individuals. This CDR3 has 13 residues. Trimming removed 1 base at V and 4 bases at J, with 6 bases between. Germline V gene sequence: CDR1 LNHNV, CDR2 YYDKDF (reference sequence). TCRdb processed the 5' RACE reads anew with MiXCR; each CDR3 protein has one entry. This table holds about 41,000 distinct CDR3 sequences, 4% to 5.5% found once. There are many counts of this clonotype. This clonotype was obtained from a human donor in good health. V and J are TRBV15 and TRBJ2-3; maybe TRBD1 (5 bases). The chain's CDR3 is CATSRVRADTQYF. The CDR3 DNA sequence: TGTGCCACCAGCAGAGTCAGGGCAGATACGCAGTATTTT.